The rows below give T cell receptor beta chains drawn from one sample of a study of early T cells in non-severe SARS-CoV-2 infection. Each CDR3 protein gets one entry after TCRdb re-called the 5' RACE reads with MiXCR. The table has some 39,000 distinct CDR3 sequences, approximately 4% seen once; the top ten hold around 2.9%. Sequences were obtained from whole blood. The receptors originated from an adult who was a healthcare worker with PCR-confirmed SARS-CoV-2 infection or an uninfected control (not recorded which). The CDR3 runs from the conserved cysteine through the conserved F or W. Fields, in order: clone size, J gene, D gene, V gene, CDR3 DNA, CDR3 protein. The D gene is left open where the match is weak. The listing skips clone size in some rows; elsewhere it reads once, few, many or a size class.

few TRBJ1-1 NA TRBV6-6 TGTGCCAGCAGTTCCCCGGGGACCGCTACGAACACTGAAGCTTTCTTT CASSSPGTATNTEAFF
many TRBJ2-7 NA TRBV20-1 TGCAGTGCTAGACCTGGACAGAAGGAGTACTTC CSARPGQKEYF
many TRBJ2-2 NA TRBV5-8 TGTGCCAGCAGCTTGTACGTGGGAGACACCGGGGAGCTGTTTTTT CASSLYVGDTGELFF
many TRBJ2-1 TRBD2 TRBV11-2 TGTGCCAGCAGCGGGACTAGGGGGAAGCAGTTCTTC CASSGTRGKQFF
many TRBJ2-5 NA TRBV27 TGTGCCAGCAGTTTATTAGGGGGAGAGACCCAGTACTTC CASSLLGGETQYF
many TRBJ1-1 NA TRBV7-8 TGTGCCAGCAGGCCCGACCGCCAGGCTACGGGCATGAACACTGAAGCTTTCTTT CASRPDRQATGMNTEAFF
NA TRBJ1-1 NA TRBV4-1 TGCGCCAGCAGCCACAGATCGGAGCTGAACACTGAAGCTTTCTTT CASSHRSELNTEAFF
many TRBJ2-1 TRBD2 TRBV11-2 TGTGCCAGCAGCTTAGAACTAGCGGGAGTTGAGGGCCCATACAATGAGCAGTTCTTC CASSLELAGVEGPYNEQFF
many TRBJ2-1 NA TRBV9 TGTGCCAGCAGCGTAGGACGTTCCTCCGAGGGTGAGCAGTTCTTC CASSVGRSSEGEQFF
many TRBJ2-5 NA TRBV29-1 TGCAGCGTTGCAGGGATACCGAACCAAGAGACCCAGTACTTC CSVAGIPNQETQYF
many TRBJ2-7 TRBD1 TRBV6-5 TGTGCCAGCGGATCGTACAGGGGATTCTTTAGCGAGCAGTACTTC CASGSYRGFFSEQYF
NA TRBJ2-1 NA TRBV30 TGTGCCTGGAACCATGGGACGGTTCGGCAGTTCTTC CAWNHGTVRQFF
many TRBJ2-5 TRBD2 TRBV11-2 TGTGCCAGCAGCTTAGGGGCAGCGGGGGGGCAAGAGACCCAGTACTTC CASSLGAAGGQETQYF
many TRBJ2-7 NA TRBV20-1 TGCAGTGGCGGGACGGCCGCCTACGAGCAGTACTTC CSGGTAAYEQYF
NA TRBJ2-7 TRBD2 TRBV7-7 TGTGCTAGCAGTGTGGCTAGCGGGGGGGGAAGCTCCTACGAGCAGTACTTC CASSVASGGGSSYEQYF
many TRBJ2-7 TRBD2 TRBV27 TGTGCCAGCAGTATGACTAGCGGGGTCTACGAGCAGTACTTC CASSMTSGVYEQYF
NA TRBJ2-1 NA TRBV3-1 TGTGCCAGCAGCCAAGGGGGTAGCGGATACAATGAGCAGTTCTTC CASSQGGSGYNEQFF
many TRBJ2-1 TRBD1 TRBV4-1 TGCGCCAGCAGCTCCCCCCGGGACAGGGGTCGGGGAGAGCAGTTCTTC CASSSPRDRGRGEQFF
many TRBJ2-1 TRBD2 TRBV28 TGTGCCAGCAGTTCCCCGGGACTATCCGATGAGCAGTTCTTC CASSSPGLSDEQFF
many TRBJ2-1 TRBD2 TRBV4-1 TGCGCCAGCACCCAAGCGGGGGGGGCCATCAATGAGCAGTTCTTC CASTQAGGAINEQFF
many TRBJ2-1 NA TRBV6-1 TGTGCCGTAAACCAGGGGGGTCTTCCCTCCTACAATGAGCAGTTCTTC CAVNQGGLPSYNEQFF
few TRBJ2-7 NA TRBV5-1 TGCGCCAGCAGCCTGGAGGGGGCGGGCGAGCAGTACTTC CASSLEGAGEQYF
many TRBJ2-6 NA TRBV18 TGTGCCAGCTCGTTAGCGGCCCGCTCTGGGGCCAACGTCCTGACTTTC CASSLAARSGANVLTF
many TRBJ2-1 TRBD2 TRBV5-8 TGTGCCAGCAGCGCCGGAGGACTAGCGGGAGGGTACAATGAGCAGTTCTTC CASSAGGLAGGYNEQFF
few TRBJ1-6 NA TRBV2 TGTGCCAGCAGGGGTCCAGGGTACGGCTCACCCCTCCACTTT CASRGPGYGSPLHF
many TRBJ2-7 NA TRBV6-2/TRBV6-3 TGTGCCAGCAGTTACTCAACGACCTCCTACGAGCAGTACTTC CASSYSTTSYEQYF
many TRBJ1-1 NA TRBV12-3/TRBV12-4 TGTGCCAGCAGGTCCCAGCCCTGGACTGAAGCTTTCTTT CASRSQPWTEAFF
many TRBJ1-1 NA TRBV6-5 TGTGCCAGCAGTTACCTTGACCCCCGTAACACTGAAGCTTTCTTT CASSYLDPRNTEAFF
NA TRBJ2-1 NA TRBV12-3/TRBV12-4 TGTGCCAGCAGACTCTGGGGTTCTCACAATGAGCAGTTCTTC CASRLWGSHNEQFF
NA TRBJ2-7 NA TRBV7-8 TGTGCCAGCAGCTCTGCCATCCGCGAGCAGTACTTC CASSSAIREQYF
many TRBJ2-2 NA TRBV29-1 TGCAGCTCCGGGTACACAAACACCGGGGAGCTGTTTTTT CSSGYTNTGELFF
NA TRBJ1-1 NA TRBV5-1 TGCGCCAGCAGCCCATTGCCCGTGGGGACTGAAGCTTTCTTT CASSPLPVGTEAFF
many TRBJ2-7 NA TRBV6-2/TRBV6-3 TGTGCCAGCAGTTACAGTACCGGGGCCGAGCAGTACTTC CASSYSTGAEQYF
many TRBJ2-7 NA TRBV7-3 TGTGCCAGCAGCTTAACCAGTTACGTACAGGCCTACGAGCAGTACTTC CASSLTSYVQAYEQYF
few TRBJ2-3 NA TRBV9 TGTGCCAGCAGTGAGTTTAAGGGCCTTATCAGCACAGATACGCAGTATTTT CASSEFKGLISTDTQYF
many TRBJ2-6 NA TRBV28 TGTGCCAGCAGTCTGAGACCGGAGGGGGCCAACGTCCTGACTTTC CASSLRPEGANVLTF
many TRBJ1-3 NA TRBV27 TGTGCCAGCAGTCGTCGTGGCTCTGGAAACACCATATATTTT CASSRRGSGNTIYF
many TRBJ2-7 NA TRBV12-3/TRBV12-4 TGTGCCAGCACTCCCCGTGGGCCCCTCTACGAGCAGTACTTC CASTPRGPLYEQYF